This T cell receptor (beta chain) was documented in a study of blood T cell repertoires in COVID-19. The V gene lost 6 bases and the J gene lost 5 bases, with 22 bases spanning the gap. CDR3 size: 16 residues. CDR1 and CDR2 from the germline V gene are MDHEN and SYDVKM. Here immunoSEQ multiplex PCR was the method, and the copy in TCRdb shows in-frame clones only, minus some. The data contain a few hundred thousand clones, around nine tenths of them singletons. The clonotype originates from a woman aged 45-65 years who had recovered from COVID-19. The specimen sequenced was PBMCs or T cells enriched from blood (not recorded which). The genes are TRBV28 and TRBJ2-5; D might be TRBD1 (6 bases). The CDR3 nucleotides read TGTGCCAGCAGAGGGCCGGGCACAGGGAACGGGGAGACCCAGTACTTC. This sequence encodes CASRGPGTGNGETQYF.